The 27 T cell receptor beta chains presented below share a single source sample, sequenced in a study of cytomegalovirus exposure and HLA in healthy donors. 60 Vbeta and 13 Jbeta primers were used in PCR. Assay used: immunoSEQ multiplex PCR; TCRdb lists only in-frame clones, some missing. The table shows 120,000 or so clones, with roughly four fifths occurring only once. The sample consisted of PBMCs. The receptors derive from a male donor in good health and CMV-seropositive.

The chain carries TRBV7-9 and TRBJ2-7; 8 bases line up with TRBD1. The CDR3 covers 16 residues. The germline V gene encodes CDR1 SEHNR and CDR2 FQNEAQ (reference sequence). Trimming took 4 bases from V and 4 from J; bases not matched to a gene: 12. The CDR3: CASSSPPDRGLYEQYF. CDR3 DNA: TGTGCCAGCAGCTCCCCCCCCGACAGGGGCCTATACGAGCAGTACTTC.

Written as DNA, the CDR3 is TGTGCCAGCAGCTTTACTTCGTCCTACGAGCAGTACTTC. Translated: CASSFTSSYEQYF. The chain couples TRBV7-2 to TRBJ2-7; D ambiguous. CDR3 size: 13 residues. Germline CDR1 and CDR2: SGHTA and FQGNSA. The germline V and J ends were trimmed by 3 bases and 1 base, with 7 bases remaining between them.

The chain joins TRBV29-1 to TRBJ1-5; TRBD1 is a possible D gene (5 bases). Germline loops: CDR1 SQVTM, CDR2 ANQGSEA. CDR3 size: 12 residues. V lost 6 bases to trimming and J lost 4 bases, with 10 bases between them. The CDR3 DNA is TGCAGCGTACAACAGGAGAATCAGCCCCAGCATTTT. It is translated as CSVQQENQPQHF. The full variable domain, with the rest looked up from reference TRBV29-1 and TRBJ1-5, is SAVISQKPSRDICQRGTSLTIQCQVDSQVTMMFWYRQQPGQSLTLIATANQGSEATYESGFVIDKFPISRPNLTFSTLTVSNMSPEDSSIYLCSVQQENQPQHFGDGTRLSIL.

CDR3 DNA: TGCGCCAGCAGCTTTGCACAGGGGGTCTACGAGCAGTACTTC. It yields the protein CASSFAQGVYEQYF. The V and J genes are TRBV5-1 and TRBJ2-7; 8 nucleotides line up with TRBD1. J lost 3 bases, V lost 2 bases, and 4 bases had no gene match. CDR3 size: 14 residues. The germline V gene has CDR1 SGHRS and CDR2 YFSETQ.

The V and J genes are TRBV27 and TRBJ2-1; D gene unclear. In germline, CDR1 is MNHEY, CDR2 SMNVEV (reference sequence). This CDR3 contains 15 residues. Trimming took 3 bases from V and 3 from J, leaving 12 bases between them. The CDR3 DNA follows: TGTGCCAGCAGTTTGGCTCCGACTGACTACAATGAGCAGTTCTTC. This sequence encodes CASSLAPTDYNEQFF.

This chain uses TRBV28 with TRBJ1-1; D remains ambiguous. Trimming took off 6 bases at V and 5 bases at J, with 7 bases between the two ends. The CDR3 totals 11 residues. Germline CDR1 reads MDHEN; CDR2 reads SYDVKM. The DNA for the CDR3 is TGTGCCAGCAGGGGCGAGACTGAAGCTTTCTTT. Its protein product is CASRGETEAFF.

This chain uses TRBV5-1 with TRBJ2-3; weak D call: TRBD1 (5 bases). The CDR3 is 12 residues long. V was pared by 4 bases and J by 9 bases, with 12 bases between. Per germline, CDR1 SGHRS and CDR2 YFSETQ. CDR3 nucleotide sequence: TGCGCCAGCAGCCCAGAGGCAGGGACGCAGTATTTT. Its translation is CASSPEAGTQYF.

This sequence joins TRBV5-1 and TRBJ1-4; TRBD1 matches 7 bases. Germline loops: CDR1 SGHRS, CDR2 YFSETQ. V lost 4 bases, J lost 4 bases, and 7 bases stayed unmatched. The CDR3 spans 15 residues. CDR3 amino acids: CASSPQTGSNEKLFF. In nucleotides, the CDR3 is TGCGCCAGCAGCCCGCAGACAGGGAGTAATGAAAAACTGTTTTTT. The variable domain in full, completed from reference TRBV5-1 and TRBJ1-4, reads KAGVTQTPRYLIKTRGQQVTLSCSPISGHRSVSWYQQTPGQGLQFLFEYFSETQRNKGNFPGRFSGRQFSNSRSEMNVSTLELGDSALYLCASSPQTGSNEKLFFGSGTQLSVL.

The rearrangement joins TRBV29-1 to TRBJ2-7; D is perhaps TRBD2 (6 bases). Trimming pared 6 bases from V and 0 bases from J, leaving 15 bases between. Germline CDR1 is SQVTM and CDR2 is ANQGSEA. The CDR3 sequence is 14 residues long. Here the CDR3 DNA reads TGCAGCGTCAGGGACTCTTTTAGCTCCTACGAGCAGTACTTC. This encodes CSVRDSFSSYEQYF.

The rearrangement joins TRBV4-2 to TRBJ2-7; D is unclear. Trimming pared 7 bases from V and 5 bases from J, leaving 9 bases between. The CDR3 sequence is 11 residues long. Per the germline V gene, CDR1 is LGHNA and CDR2 is YNFKEQ. The CDR3 coding sequence is TGTGCCAGCAAAGGAGTGGACGAGCAGTACTTC. It translates to CASKGVDEQYF.

The chain joins TRBV28 to TRBJ1-5; the match to TRBD1 covers 8 bases. The junction had 13 bases not matched to a gene; V was cut back by 9 bases and J by 6 bases. Per the germline V gene, CDR1 is MDHEN and CDR2 is SYDVKM. There are 15 residues in the CDR3. Here the CDR3 reads CASLGTGGWGQPQHF. CDR3 bases: TGTGCCAGTCTGGGAACAGGGGGTTGGGGTCAGCCCCAGCATTTT.

This chain joins TRBV28 and TRBJ2-1; 13 bases map to TRBD2. The CDR3 has 19 residues. Germline V gives CDR1 MDHEN, CDR2 SYDVKM. The V gene end was trimmed by 5 bases and the J gene end by 4 bases; junction bases not matched to a gene: 14. CDR3 in amino acids: CASSRLRRTGLAGYNEQFF. The CDR3 bases are TGTGCCAGCAGTCGACTTCGTAGAACGGGACTAGCGGGATACAATGAGCAGTTCTTC.

The CDR3 DNA sequence: TGTGCCAGCAGCCTACAACCGGGACAGGGTGGAGATACGCAGTATTTT. Its protein is CASSLQPGQGGDTQYF. V is TRBV5-4 and J is TRBJ2-3, with 9 bases aligning to TRBD1. The V gene's germline CDR1 is SGHNT and CDR2 YYREEE (reference sequence). J gave up 5 bases and V 4 bases, and 11 bases lay outside the gene matches. CDR3 length equals 16 residues.

V gene TRBV6-1 combines with J gene TRBJ1-3; no clear D. Between the trimmed V and J ends, which lost 2 bases and 0 bases, there was a span of 11 bases. The germline CDR1 and CDR2 sequences are MNHNS and SASEGT. This CDR3 is built from 16 residues. This chain's CDR3 is CASSERRSSSGNTIYF. The CDR3 DNA sequence: TGTGCCAGCAGTGAAAGGAGATCGTCCTCTGGAAACACCATATATTTT.

This rearrangement joins TRBV7-2 to TRBJ2-5; 11 bases fit TRBD1. J gave up 2 bases and V 0 bases, and 5 bases lay outside the gene matches. The CDR3 consists of 17 residues. Germline CDR1 is SGHTA and CDR2 is FQGNSA. CDR3 loop: CASSLAGTGGNQETQYF. The CDR3 DNA is TGTGCCAGCAGCTTAGCGGGGACAGGGGGTAATCAAGAGACCCAGTACTTC. The full variable domain, rest sourced from reference TRBV7-2 and TRBJ2-5, is GAGVSQSPSNKVTEKGKDVELRCDPISGHTALYWYRQSLGQGLEFLIYFQGNSAPDKSGLPSDRFSAERTGGSVSTLTIQRTQQEDSAVYLCASSLAGTGGNQETQYFGPGTRLLVL.

This chain joins TRBV4-2 and TRBJ2-2; weak D call: TRBD2 (6 bases). Trimming removed 2 bases from V and 4 bases from J, with 8 bases in between. This CDR3 region has 14 residues. CDR1 is LGHNA and CDR2 is YNFKEQ in the germline V gene. The CDR3 DNA follows: TGTGCCAGCAGCCAAATCGGGGGCACCGGGGAGCTGTTTTTT. Translation gives CASSQIGGTGELFF.

In this sample, this clone turned up once. This CDR3 reads CASSDRVVGHAFF. The CDR3 nucleotides are TGCGCCAGCAGTGACAGGGTAGTTGGGCACGCTTTCTTT. The chain joins TRBV5-1 to TRBJ1-1, with TRBD1 identical over 7 bases. The V gene end was trimmed by 5 bases and the J gene end by 11 bases; junction bases not matched to a gene: 12. Germline V gene data show CDR1 as SGHRS and CDR2 as YFSETQ. The CDR3 consists of 13 residues.

The rearrangement uses TRBV30 and TRBJ1-2; D unclear. CDR1 is GTSNPN and CDR2 is SVGIG in the germline V gene (reference sequence). V was pared by 0 bases and J by 7 bases, with 9 bases between. The CDR3 loop spans 12 amino acids. For the CDR3, the DNA is TGTGCCTGGAGTGTAGGAGGTGGTGGCTACACCTTC. As protein: CAWSVGGGGYTF.

In this sample, this clone turned up a few times. The chain is built from TRBV7-2 and TRBJ2-2; 12 bases map to TRBD2. V trimming: 1 base; J trimming: 7 bases; junction bases outside the gene matches: 4. This CDR3 is built from 16 residues. Germline CDR1 reads SGHTA; CDR2 reads FQGNSA. The CDR3 spells CASSLGTSGTGGELFF. As DNA, the CDR3 is TGTGCCAGCAGCTTAGGGACTAGCGGGACGGGCGGGGAGCTGTTTTTT.

The CDR3 region is CASSLQAGGYEQYF. The CDR3 nucleotides read TGCGCCAGCAGCTTGCAAGCGGGAGGTTACGAGCAGTACTTC. The V and J genes are TRBV5-1 and TRBJ2-7, with 9 nucleotides matching TRBD2. V gave up 1 base and J gave up 4 bases; unmatched junction bases: 3. In germline, CDR1 is SGHRS, CDR2 YFSETQ. The CDR3 extends over 14 amino acids.

The chain recombines TRBV9 with TRBJ2-5; maybe TRBD2 (6 bases). The DNA end lines up better with TRBJ2-7; the J call may be wrong. The CDR3 consists of 15 residues. Germline V gene data show CDR1 as SGDLS and CDR2 as YYNGEE. This CDR3 reads CASSPWDSRPGEQYF. The CDR3 nucleotides read TGTGCCAGCAGCCCTTGGGACTCCCGACCGGGCGAGCAGTACTTC.

This clone was picked up a small number of times. The chain combines TRBV4-2 with TRBJ2-3, with 8 bases lining up with TRBD1. The junction had 7 bases not matched to a gene; V was cut back by 0 bases and J by 2 bases. Germline V gives CDR1 LGHNA, CDR2 YNFKEQ. The CDR3 is made up of 17 amino acids. CDR3 amino acids: CASSQDYPGQVTDTQYF. The CDR3 nucleotides read TGTGCCAGCAGCCAAGATTATCCGGGACAGGTCACAGATACGCAGTATTTT.

This clone was seen a handful of times. This chain uses TRBV4-1 with TRBJ2-7; 7 positions agree with TRBD2. The germline gives CDR1 MGHRA, CDR2 YSYEKL. The V segment lost 6 bases and the J segment 3 bases; nucleotides outside the gene matches: 2. This CDR3 has 12 amino acids. CDR3 DNA: TGCGCCAGCAGTTCGGGGGGCTACGAGCAGTACTTC. It is translated as CASSSGGYEQYF.

The CDR3 sequence is CASRGGANTGELFF. As DNA, the CDR3 is TGTGCCAGCAGGGGAGGGGCCAACACCGGGGAGCTGTTTTTT. The chain couples TRBV6-5 to TRBJ2-2; 7 bases fit TRBD2. Germline trimming cut 6 bases from V and 2 bases from J; bases unmatched to any gene: 3. The V gene's germline CDR1 is MNHEY and CDR2 SVGAGI. The CDR3 is 14 residues long.

This clone turned up a few times. The chain employs TRBV6-6 and TRBJ1-6, with TRBD1 identical over 9 bases. CDR1 and CDR2 (germline): MNHNY, SVGAGI (reference sequence). This CDR3 spans 15 amino acids. The J segment lost 9 bases and the V segment lost 2 bases, leaving 5 bases of the junction unmatched. The CDR3 here is CASSYRDRAGSPLHF. In nucleotides, the CDR3 is TGTGCCAGCAGTTACCGGGACAGGGCTGGTTCACCCCTCCACTTT.

The rearrangement joins TRBV4-2 to TRBJ2-5; D remains ambiguous. Germline CDR1 and CDR2: LGHNA and YNFKEQ. The CDR3 runs 14 residues. The V and J ends lost 0 bases and 5 bases respectively, with 10 bases between them. The CDR3 loop reads CASSQEGTGETQYF. In nucleotides, the CDR3 is TGTGCCAGCAGCCAAGAAGGAACCGGGGAGACCCAGTACTTC.

V and J are TRBV5-1 and TRBJ2-1; TRBD2 might be the D (5 bases). The CDR3 length is 14 residues. V lost 10 bases to trimming and J lost 2 bases, with 16 bases between them. CDR1 and CDR2 from the germline V gene are SGHRS and YFSETQ. In DNA form, the CDR3 reads TGCGCCTCAACTCTGGACGGGACCTACAATGAGCAGTTCTTC. This codes for CASTLDGTYNEQFF.